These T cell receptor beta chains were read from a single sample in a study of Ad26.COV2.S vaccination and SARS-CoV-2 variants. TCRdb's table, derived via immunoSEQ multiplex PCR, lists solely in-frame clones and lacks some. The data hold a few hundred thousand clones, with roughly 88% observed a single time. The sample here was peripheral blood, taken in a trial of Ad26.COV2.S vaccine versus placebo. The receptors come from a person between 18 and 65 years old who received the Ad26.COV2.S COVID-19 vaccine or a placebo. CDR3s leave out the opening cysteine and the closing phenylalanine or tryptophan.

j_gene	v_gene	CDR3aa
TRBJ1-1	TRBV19	ASSGGGFVNTEAF
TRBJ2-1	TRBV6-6	ASSIYRDRNEQF
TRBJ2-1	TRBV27	ASSPIREDYNEQF
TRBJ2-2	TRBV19	ASSPTGPTGELF
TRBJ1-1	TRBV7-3	ASSRVPGDTEAF
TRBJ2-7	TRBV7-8	ASSSGTASYEQY
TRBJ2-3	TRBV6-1	ASSEALGFRYSRTDTQY
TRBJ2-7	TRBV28	ASSSGGGTGSYEQY
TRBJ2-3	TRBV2	ASSDRTASTDTQY
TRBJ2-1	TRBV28	ASSLGTSRVNEQF
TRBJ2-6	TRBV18	ASSPPSGNNVLT
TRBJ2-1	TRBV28	ASSPPGLGGGEQF
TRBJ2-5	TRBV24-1	ATSDEAGGRETQY
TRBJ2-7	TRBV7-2	ASSFRPGGPYEQY
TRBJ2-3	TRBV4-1	ASSQDTGGFTDTQY
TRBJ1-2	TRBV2	ASSRDGANYGYT
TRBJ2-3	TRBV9	ASSVDPGPTDTQY
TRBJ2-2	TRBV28	ASSLYTGAASGRNTGELF
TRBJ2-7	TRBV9	ASSVGWEAPYEQY
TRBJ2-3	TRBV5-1	ASSSAGPSALSTDTQY
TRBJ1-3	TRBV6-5	ASRTGGNTIY
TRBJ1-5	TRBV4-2	ASSQVDSPYQPQH
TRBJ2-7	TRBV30	ACLPGSKVYEQY
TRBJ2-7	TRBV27	ASSLSSSREQY
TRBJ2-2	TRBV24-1	ATSGRLAANTGELF
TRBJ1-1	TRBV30	AWGMNTEAF
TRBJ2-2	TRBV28	ASSRPGGNPGELF
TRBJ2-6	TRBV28	AIPNRDPAGANVLT
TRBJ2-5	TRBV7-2	ASSVTGTQETQY
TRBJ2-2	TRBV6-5	ASSPQASNTGELF
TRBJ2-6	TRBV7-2	ASSLATLGSGANVLT
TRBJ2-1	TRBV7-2	ASSLTGTGEDGEQF
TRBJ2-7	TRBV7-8	ASSWDSESYEQY
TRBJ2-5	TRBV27	ASSFQKRETQY
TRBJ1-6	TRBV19	ASSIGYGNSPLH
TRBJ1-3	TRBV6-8	ASPFWPPDSGNTIY
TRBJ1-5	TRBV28	ASSAGQGNQPQH
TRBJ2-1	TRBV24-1	ATMPSGSGEQF
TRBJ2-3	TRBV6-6	ASSRTSGIVDTQY
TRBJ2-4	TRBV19	ASIAPGTVAKNIQY
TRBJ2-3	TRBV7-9	ASSSRGGQSTDTQY